This is a list of T cell receptor beta chains from one sample in a study of identical twins. TCRdb recomputed calls from the 5' RACE reads with MiXCR, one row per CDR3 protein. Here the sample spans about 200,000 distinct CDR3 sequences, about 6.7% being singletons. This sample was shared with a second study, whose subject was T cells expressing NK-cell markers.

The sequenced sample consisted of CD8+ T cells sorted from blood. Source of these receptors: a young woman in good health. Both conserved end residues are part of each CDR3. D genes are given only for firm matches. Where a row states a size, it is once, few, many or the class of an expanded clone; other rows omit it.

clone_size d_call j_call v_call cdr3_nt cdr3_aa
many TRBD2 TRBJ2-7 TRBV20-1 TGCAGTGCTAGAGAAAGAGGTTCCCTGGCGGGGGAAGAGCAGTACTTC CSARERGSLAGEEQYF
many TRBD2 TRBJ2-1 TRBV12-3/TRBV12-4 TGTGCCAGCAGTTTAAGTGGGGGGGGGTACAATGAGCAGTTCTTC CASSLSGGGYNEQFF
many NA TRBJ1-5 TRBV27 TGTGCCAGCAGTTTGGGGGTTGGCAATCAGCCCCAGCATTTT CASSLGVGNQPQHF
NA NA TRBJ2-3 TRBV5-1 TGCGCCAGCAGCTTGGCCGTCCCTTTTAGCACAGATACGCAGTATTTT CASSLAVPFSTDTQYF
many TRBD2 TRBJ2-7 TRBV29-1 TGCAGCGCAGAAGTAGCGGGAGTATACGAGCAGTACTTC CSAEVAGVYEQYF
many TRBD1 TRBJ1-4 TRBV27 TGTGCCAGCAGTTTGGGGACAGGGAGTGAAAAACTGTTTTTT CASSLGTGSEKLFF
many NA TRBJ2-1 TRBV5-1 TGCGCCAGCAGCTTGGAGTACAATGAGCAGTTCTTC CASSLEYNEQFF
many TRBD1 TRBJ2-7 TRBV7-9 TGTGCCAGCAGCTTAGGACAGGGGAACGAGCAGTACTTC CASSLGQGNEQYF
many TRBD2 TRBJ2-6 TRBV6-5 TGTGCCAGCAGTTATTTTAGCGGGAGCTCTGGGGCCAACGTCCTGACTTTC CASSYFSGSSGANVLTF
many TRBD1 TRBJ1-1 TRBV2 TGTGCCAGCACCGAGCGGGACAGGGGGGTAAACACTGAAGCTTTCTTT CASTERDRGVNTEAFF
few TRBD1 TRBJ1-2 TRBV4-3 TGCGCCAGCAGCCCCCAGACAGGGTTGGACGCCTATGGCTACACCTTC CASSPQTGLDAYGYTF
few TRBD1 TRBJ1-2 TRBV9 TGTGCCAGCAGCGGGGGGGGACAGGTTTCGCCCAACTATGGCTACACCTTC CASSGGGQVSPNYGYTF
few TRBD1 TRBJ2-7 TRBV5-1 TGCGCCAGCAGCCTGGGACAGGGAAGTAACTACGAGCAGTACTTC CASSLGQGSNYEQYF
many NA TRBJ2-3 TRBV11-2 TGTGCCAGCAGCTTAGATACGCAGTATTTT CASSLDTQYF
NA NA TRBJ1-4 TRBV27 TGTGCCAGCAGTTGGGGACTAGGGTACAATGAAAAACTGTTTTTT CASSWGLGYNEKLFF
NA NA TRBJ1-2 TRBV11-2 TGTGCCAGCAGTCCCGAGGGGGTCAAGGATAACTATGGCTACACCTTC CASSPEGVKDNYGYTF
NA TRBD1 TRBJ1-5 TRBV6-5 TGTGCCAGCAGTTCCGGGACAGTTAACAATCAGCCCCAGCATTTT CASSSGTVNNQPQHF
NA NA TRBJ1-5 TRBV7-2 TGTGCCAGCAGCTTAGCCGGAGGGGTCGGCAATCAGCCCCAGCATTTT CASSLAGGVGNQPQHF
few TRBD1 TRBJ2-7 TRBV4-1 TGCGCCAGCAGCCATACCGGACAGGGGGCGGACGAGCAGTACTTC CASSHTGQGADEQYF
few NA TRBJ1-2 TRBV9 TGTGCCAGCAGCGCCCCGGACCTTCTTTCTTCTAACTATGGCTACACCTTC CASSAPDLLSSNYGYTF
many TRBD2 TRBJ2-5 TRBV7-2 TGTGCCAGCCAGACTAGCGGGAGATCGGAGACCCAGTACTTC CASQTSGRSETQYF
many TRBD2 TRBJ2-1 TRBV15 TGTGCCACCAGCAGAGATCCTCTAGCGGGGTACAATGAGCAGTTCTTC CATSRDPLAGYNEQFF
NA NA TRBJ1-2 TRBV5-4 TGTGCCAGCAGCTTGGGGGCAGTTATTAACTATGGCTACACCTTC CASSLGAVINYGYTF
NA NA TRBJ2-7 TRBV28 TGTGCCAGCAGTTGGGGACGGGCATCCTACGAGCAGTACTTC CASSWGRASYEQYF
few NA TRBJ2-7 TRBV20-1 TGCAGTGCTAGAGAGGGGGCCACCATCCCCTACGAGCAGTACTTC CSAREGATIPYEQYF
many NA TRBJ2-1 TRBV4-3 TGCGCCAGCAGCCAACATACCCTCGGGACTCCTAATGAGCAGTTCTTC CASSQHTLGTPNEQFF
many NA TRBJ1-4 TRBV2 TGTGCCAGCAGTGAACGGGCAACTAATGAAAAACTGTTTTTT CASSERATNEKLFF
NA NA TRBJ1-3 TRBV7-9 TGTGCCAGCAGCTTAGGCCCTATCGGGGCAGGAAACACCATATATTTT CASSLGPIGAGNTIYF
NA TRBD1 TRBJ1-1 TRBV9 TGTGCCAGCAGCGTAGGGGACAGGCTGACTGAAGCTTTCTTT CASSVGDRLTEAFF
few NA TRBJ1-2 TRBV6-2/TRBV6-3 TGTGCCAGCAGTTACTCAGGGGACGATGGCTACACCTTC CASSYSGDDGYTF
few NA TRBJ1-2 TRBV12-3/TRBV12-4 TGTGCCAGCAGTTTTGGGGGGGTTAATGGCTACACCTTC CASSFGGVNGYTF
many NA TRBJ2-2 TRBV12-3/TRBV12-4 TGTGCCAGCAGCACTCCGGCCAGGAAGTTTTTT CASSTPARKFF
few NA TRBJ2-6 TRBV7-6 TGTGCCAGCAGCCTGCAGAGCTCTGGGGCCAACGTCCTGACTTTC CASSLQSSGANVLTF
few NA TRBJ2-3 TRBV27 TGTGCCAGCGCTCAGGGTCCAGATACGCAGTATTTT CASAQGPDTQYF
many NA TRBJ1-1 TRBV3-1 TGTGCCAGCAGCCATAAGTCTGCGAACACTGAAGCTTTCTTT CASSHKSANTEAFF
many NA TRBJ1-1 TRBV20-1 TGCAGTGCTAGTCACGTATTCCGGGACACCGGAGGGGACACTGAAGCTTTCTTT CSASHVFRDTGGDTEAFF
NA NA TRBJ2-2 TRBV3-1 TGTGCCAGCAGCCAAGTCAGAAAGAAACTAGTACACACCGGGGAGCTGTTTTTT CASSQVRKKLVHTGELFF
few NA TRBJ1-3 TRBV7-6 TGTGCCAGCAGCCCCACGACAGGTTTCACAAGATCTGGAAACACCATATATTTT CASSPTTGFTRSGNTIYF
few TRBD1 TRBJ2-2 TRBV7-2 TGTGCCAGCAGCCTAGGTCCCGCGACAGGGGGGACCGGGGAGCTGTTTTTT CASSLGPATGGTGELFF
few NA TRBJ2-7 TRBV6-2/TRBV6-3 TGTGCCAGCAGGGAAGGGACCCGGGGGTCCTACGAGCAGTACTTC CASREGTRGSYEQYF
few TRBD1 TRBJ2-7 TRBV13 TGTGCCAGCAGCCCACAGGGGGCCTACGAGCAGTACTTC CASSPQGAYEQYF
few TRBD1 TRBJ2-1 TRBV11-1 TGTGCCAGCAGCTATAGGCGCCGGACAGGGAGAACCTGCAATGAGCAGTTCTTC CASSYRRRTGRTCNEQFF
NA NA TRBJ1-2 TRBV20-1 TGCAGTGCACCGGACGGAATCTATGGCTACACCTTC CSAPDGIYGYTF
many NA TRBJ1-1 TRBV11-2 TGTGCCAGCTGCAGTAGTTACACTGAAGCTTTCTTT CASCSSYTEAFF
few NA TRBJ2-1 TRBV11-2 TGTGCCAGCAGCTTAATACTGGTTCCTTACAATGAGCAGTTCTTC CASSLILVPYNEQFF
few TRBD1 TRBJ2-5 TRBV7-6 TGTGCCAGCCTCCAGACAGGGTATGGCCAAGAGACCCAGTACTTC CASLQTGYGQETQYF
NA TRBD1 TRBJ1-5 TRBV27 TGTGCCAGCAGTCCAGGGACAGGTAAAAGCAATCAGCCCCAGCATTTT CASSPGTGKSNQPQHF
few NA TRBJ2-3 TRBV18 TGTGCCAGCTCACCATCAAGGACTAGCACAGATACGCAGTATTTT CASSPSRTSTDTQYF
few NA TRBJ2-7 TRBV29-1 TGCAGCGTCGCCTCGAAGGGCGAGCAGTACTTC CSVASKGEQYF
NA NA TRBJ2-6 TRBV19 TGTGCCAGTAATAAACAGGGTCGTATCTCCGGGGCCAACGTCCTGACTTTC CASNKQGRISGANVLTF
few NA TRBJ2-4 TRBV20-1 TGCAGTGCTAGGCCGGCTACCCAAGTAGCCAAAAACATTCAGTACTTC CSARPATQVAKNIQYF